The T cell receptor (beta chain) described here comes from a study of vaccination and CD4 T cells after COVID-19 (dated by TCRdb to the early 2020s). Some background on the complete study: Convalescent patients had a positive SARS-CoV-2 result on nasal swab PCR, and of these patients, several had mild disease and one had severe disease. The convalescent cohort included six males and four females, with two Hispanic individuals, seven Caucasians, two Asians and one multiracial person. Each participant got two doses of either the Pfizer-BioNTech BNT162b2 vaccine (n=8) or the Moderna mRNA-1273 vaccine (n=2). Post-COVID blood samples from convalescent patients were collected a median of about 110 days after diagnosis, with a range of about 35 to 161 days. Post-vaccine blood samples were taken a median of 72 days after the second vaccine dose, with a range of roughly 14 to 250 days. Overlapping spike peptide pools from SARS-CoV-2 and from the common cold coronaviruses HCoV-NL63, HCoV-OC43 and HCoV-229E were used as culture stimuli. Control cultures used a CEFX viral epitope pool as positive control, an HIV-1 Nef peptide pool as negative control, or no peptide. The spike-specific CD4+ TCR repertoire was compared before and after mRNA vaccination in under 11 COVID-19 convalescent patients and a handful of infection-naive healthy vaccine recipients.

Libraries were built with PCR. TCR sequencing of DNA from cultured CD4+ T cells used the Oncomine TCR Beta short-read assay at the Johns Hopkins FTIC core. Genomic DNA was extracted from the cultured CD4+ T cells with the QIAamp micro DNA kit. Oncomine TCR Beta libraries from cultured CD4+ T cells were pooled using unique dual indexes and sequenced on an Illumina iSeq 100. The published analysis was carried out like this. Non-productive sequences were removed, and CDR3s that did not start with C, did not end with F or W, or were shorter than 7 amino acids were discarded. The MANAFEST web application identified antigen-specific clonotypes by comparing peptide-stimulated wells against reference wells and other culture wells. For a clone to be called positive, the clone needed an FDR below 0.05, an odds ratio above 5, and a productive frequency above 0.1% in at least two of three replicate wells. A clonotype counted as cross-reactive if it showed significant expansion both in the SARS-CoV-2 spike wells and in at least one common cold coronavirus spike condition. Using R version 3.6.1, CDR3 homology was evaluated through Levenshtein distances (stringdist) along with unrooted phylogenetic trees (ape). TCRdb redid the processing of the public reads, applying fastp at Q25 and MiXCR, and retained in-frame beta chains. Every distinct CDR3 protein forms one entry, paired with its most common genes and DNA. TCRdb assigned the V and J calls; the authors' analysis was not used. A total of about 21,000 distinct CDR3 sequences appear in this sample, roughly 29% of them only once. The top ten clonotypes cover 11% of the sample.

This clonotype appeared a single time. Its antigen is not yet known. It has no much larger one-base neighbor in the sample; base qualities were not kept. One read alone makes for weak evidence. CDR1 MNHEY and CDR2 SVGEGT are derived from the germline V gene. There are 15 amino acids in the CDR3, from cysteine to phenylalanine inclusive. CDR3 DNA is the only sequence kept; it has 45 bases, read in frame from the first base. Trimming at the junction amounts to 5 bases on V and 10 bases on J, and the germline ends lie 21 bases apart. What this sample's treatment or condition label stands for: roughly 11-day PBMC culture with coronavirus spike peptide pools or control peptides (ViraFEST assay). To expand antigen-specific T cells with peptide pools and then pick out the expanded clonotypes through TCR sequencing, the study relied on the ViraFEST assay. The positive SARS-CoV-2 PCR tests of the convalescent patients were dated from March to December 2020, before the Alpha, Beta and Delta variants emerged in the United States. Each well held 2 million to 2.5 million PBMCs cultured with roughly 10 ug/ml peptide pools in IMDM containing approximately 5% human AB serum and around 10 IU/ml IL-2. On days 3 and 7, half of the culture medium was replaced with fresh IL-2-containing medium. After 10 days of culture, CD4+ T cells were isolated by negative selection with the EasySep CD4+ T cell isolation kit. PBMCs were separated from whole blood using Ficoll-Paque Plus gradient centrifugation and then either used fresh or cryopreserved at -140C. In general, triplicate wells were set up for every culture condition.

Paper-wide results and their limitations: The number of convalescent patients in the study was relatively small, and the study did not examine early timepoints following natural infection. Nearly all vaccine-specific clones in convalescent patients (304 of 307) were mono-reactive for SARS-CoV-2 spike rather than cross-reactive with common cold coronaviruses. In convalescent patients, a median approximately 89% of post-vaccine SARS-CoV-2-reactive clones were detected only after vaccination, suggesting vaccine-specific priming. An increase in the median number of SARS-CoV-2-reactive clonotypes from 20 to 25 after infection to 38 after vaccination was observed, but the change was not found to be significant.

Recombination linked TRBV6-2 or TRBV6-3 to TRBJ2-1; the D gene could be either TRBD1 or TRBD2, each agreeing at 6 bases. Sequenced input: cultured CD4+ T cells from blood. This clonotype was sampled from a human donor with COVID-19. The sequence in DNA is TGTGCCAGCAGTGACCAAGGGGGGCTGGGACGAGAGCAGTTCTTC. It translates to CASSDQGGLGREQFF.